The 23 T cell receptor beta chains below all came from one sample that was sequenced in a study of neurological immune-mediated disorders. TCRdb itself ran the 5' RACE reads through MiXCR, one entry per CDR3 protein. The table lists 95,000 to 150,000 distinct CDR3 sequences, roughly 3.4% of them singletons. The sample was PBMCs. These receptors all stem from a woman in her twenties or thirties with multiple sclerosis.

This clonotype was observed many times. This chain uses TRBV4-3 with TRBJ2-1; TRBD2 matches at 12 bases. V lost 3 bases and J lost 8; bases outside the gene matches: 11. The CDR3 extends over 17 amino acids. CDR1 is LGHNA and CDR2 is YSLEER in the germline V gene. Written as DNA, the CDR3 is TGCGCCAGCAGCCAGGGCCTCAGACTAGCGGGAGAGGATGAGCAGTTCTTC. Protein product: CASSQGLRLAGEDEQFF.

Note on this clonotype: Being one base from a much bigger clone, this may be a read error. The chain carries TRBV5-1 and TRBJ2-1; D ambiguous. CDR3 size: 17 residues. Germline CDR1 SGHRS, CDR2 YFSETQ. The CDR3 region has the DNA TGCGCCAGCAGCGACAATGACTTCCCGATCTCCTACAATGCGCAGTTCTTC. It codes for CASSDNDFPISYNAQFF.

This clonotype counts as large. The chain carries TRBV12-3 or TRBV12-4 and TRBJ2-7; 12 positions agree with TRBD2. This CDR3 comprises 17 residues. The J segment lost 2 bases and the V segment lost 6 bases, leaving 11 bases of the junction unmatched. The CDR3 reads CASSPDPRLAGAYEQYF. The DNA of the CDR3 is TGTGCCAGCAGCCCCGATCCCAGACTAGCGGGAGCCTACGAGCAGTACTTC.

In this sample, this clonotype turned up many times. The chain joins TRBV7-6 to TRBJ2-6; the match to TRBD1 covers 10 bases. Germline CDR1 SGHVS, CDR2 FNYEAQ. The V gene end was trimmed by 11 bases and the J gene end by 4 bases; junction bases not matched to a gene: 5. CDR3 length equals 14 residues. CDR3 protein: CAARTGGGANVLTF. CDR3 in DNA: TGTGCCGCCCGGACAGGGGGGGGGGCCAACGTCCTGACTTTC.

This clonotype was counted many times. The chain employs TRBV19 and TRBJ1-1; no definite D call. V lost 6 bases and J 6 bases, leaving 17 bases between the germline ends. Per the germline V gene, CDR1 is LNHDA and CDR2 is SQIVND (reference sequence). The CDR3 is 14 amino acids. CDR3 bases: TGTGCCAGTAGCCACGGGTCACCGGGAGCTGAAGCTTTCTTT. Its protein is CASSHGSPGAEAFF.

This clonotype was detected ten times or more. CDR3 bases: TGTGCCAGCAGCTTCCAGGGGAGAGGAGGTGAAAAACTGTTTTTT. This encodes CASSFQGRGGEKLFF. The J gene is TRBJ1-4, the V gene TRBV7-2, with D possibly TRBD1 on 6 matching bases. Germline CDR1 is SGHTA and CDR2 is FQGNSA. CDR3 length: 15 amino acids. The V and J ends lost 3 bases and 7 bases respectively, with 15 bases between them.

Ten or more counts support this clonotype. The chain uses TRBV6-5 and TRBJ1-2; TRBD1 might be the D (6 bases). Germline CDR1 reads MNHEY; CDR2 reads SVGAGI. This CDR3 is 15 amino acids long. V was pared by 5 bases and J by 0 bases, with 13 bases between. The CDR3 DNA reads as TGTGCCAGCAGTCGGACAGCCACCTCTAACTATGGCTACACCTTC. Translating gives CASSRTATSNYGYTF.

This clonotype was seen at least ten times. CDR3 DNA sequence: TGTGCCAGCAGCCAAGATCCCCCTGGGGCCTCTGGGGCCAACGTCCTGACTTTC. Amino acids: CASSQDPPGASGANVLTF. The chain recombines TRBV3-1 with TRBJ2-6; perhaps TRBD1 as D (5 bases). The germline V gene encodes CDR1 LGHDT and CDR2 YNNKEL (reference sequence). This CDR3 region has 18 residues. Trimming pared 0 bases from V and 0 bases from J, leaving 12 bases between. The whole variable domain, remainder taken from reference TRBV3-1 and TRBJ2-6, is DTAVSQTPKYLVTQMGNDKSIKCEQNLGHDTMYWYKQDSKKFLKIMFSYNNKELIINETVPNRFSPKSPDKAHLNLHINSLELGDSAVYFCASSQDPPGASGANVLTFGAGSRLTVL.

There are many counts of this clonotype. The CDR3 here is CSANTLTDGHNEQFF. For the CDR3, the DNA is TGCAGTGCTAACACTTTGACTGACGGACACAATGAGCAGTTCTTC. The chain links TRBV20-1 to TRBJ2-1, with no clear D. Germline V gene sequence: CDR1 DFQATT, CDR2 SNEGSKA (reference sequence). The CDR3 covers 15 residues. Trimming cost V 4 bases and J 5 bases, with 18 bases left between them.

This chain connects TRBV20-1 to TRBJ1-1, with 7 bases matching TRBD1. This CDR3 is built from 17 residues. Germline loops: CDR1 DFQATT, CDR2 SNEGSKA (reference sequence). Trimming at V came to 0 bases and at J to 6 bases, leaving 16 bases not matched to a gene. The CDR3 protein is CSARDMVWGQGGAEAFF. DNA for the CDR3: TGCAGTGCTAGAGATATGGTCTGGGGCCAGGGGGGGGCTGAAGCTTTCTTT.

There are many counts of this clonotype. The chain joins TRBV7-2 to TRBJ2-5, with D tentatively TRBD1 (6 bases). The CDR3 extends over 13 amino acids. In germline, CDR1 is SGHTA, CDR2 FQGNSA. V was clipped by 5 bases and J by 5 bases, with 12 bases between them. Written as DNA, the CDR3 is TGTGCCAGCAGCCGGGACATAGGGGAGACCCAGTACTTC. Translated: CASSRDIGETQYF.

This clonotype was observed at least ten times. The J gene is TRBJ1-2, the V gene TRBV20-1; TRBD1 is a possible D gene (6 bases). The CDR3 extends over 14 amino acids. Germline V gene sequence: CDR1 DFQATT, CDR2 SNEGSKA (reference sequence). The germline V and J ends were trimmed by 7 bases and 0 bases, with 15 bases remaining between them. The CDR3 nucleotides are TGCAGTGTCGATCTCGGACAGCCTAACTATGGCTACACCTTC. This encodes CSVDLGQPNYGYTF.

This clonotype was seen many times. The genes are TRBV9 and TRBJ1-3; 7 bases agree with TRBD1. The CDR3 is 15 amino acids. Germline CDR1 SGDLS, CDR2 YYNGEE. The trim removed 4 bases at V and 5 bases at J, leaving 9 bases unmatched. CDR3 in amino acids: CASSPTGTERNTIYF. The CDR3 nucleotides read TGTGCCAGCAGCCCCACGGGGACAGAGCGAAACACCATATATTTT.

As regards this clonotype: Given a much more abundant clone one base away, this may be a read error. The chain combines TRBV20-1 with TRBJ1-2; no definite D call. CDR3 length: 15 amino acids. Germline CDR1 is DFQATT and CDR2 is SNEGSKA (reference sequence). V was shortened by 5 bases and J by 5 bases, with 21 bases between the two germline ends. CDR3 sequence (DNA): TGCAGTGCTCAGCACCCGGGGTCCTTAGGGTATGGCTACACCTTC. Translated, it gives CSAQHPGSLGYGYTF.

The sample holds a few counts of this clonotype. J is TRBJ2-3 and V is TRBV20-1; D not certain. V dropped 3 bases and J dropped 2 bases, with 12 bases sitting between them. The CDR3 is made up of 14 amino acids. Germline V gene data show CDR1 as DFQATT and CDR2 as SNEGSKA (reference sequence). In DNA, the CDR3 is TGCAGTGCTAGGGGCGTTGGCCACACAGATACGCAGTATTTT. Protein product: CSARGVGHTDTQYF.

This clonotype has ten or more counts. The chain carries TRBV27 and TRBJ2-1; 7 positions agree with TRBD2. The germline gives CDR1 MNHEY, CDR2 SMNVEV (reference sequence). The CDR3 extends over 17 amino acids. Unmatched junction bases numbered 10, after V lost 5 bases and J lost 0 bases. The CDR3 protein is CASSLHWGGSSYNEQFF. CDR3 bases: TGTGCCAGCAGTCTACATTGGGGGGGGAGCTCCTACAATGAGCAGTTCTTC.

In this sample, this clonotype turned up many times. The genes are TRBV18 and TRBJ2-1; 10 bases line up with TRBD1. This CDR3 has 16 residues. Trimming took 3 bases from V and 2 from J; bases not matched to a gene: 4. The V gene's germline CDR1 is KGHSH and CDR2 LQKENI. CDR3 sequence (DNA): TGTGCCAGCTCACCTACCGGACAGGGGGCCTACAATGAGCAGTTCTTC. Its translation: CASSPTGQGAYNEQFF.

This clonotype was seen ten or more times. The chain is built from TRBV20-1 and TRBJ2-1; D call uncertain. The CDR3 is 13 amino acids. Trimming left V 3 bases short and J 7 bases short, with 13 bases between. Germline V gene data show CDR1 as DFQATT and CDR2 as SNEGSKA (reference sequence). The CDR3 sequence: CSASYRDLNEQFF. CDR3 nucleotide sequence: TGCAGTGCTAGTTACAGAGATTTAAATGAGCAGTTCTTC.

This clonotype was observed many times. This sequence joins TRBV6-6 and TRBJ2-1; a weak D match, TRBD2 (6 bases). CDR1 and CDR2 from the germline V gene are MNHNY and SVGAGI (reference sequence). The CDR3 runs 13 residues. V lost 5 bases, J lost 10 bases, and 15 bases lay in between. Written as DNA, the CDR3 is TGTGCCAGCAGTGACGGGAGCTCGGGGGAGCAGTTCTTC. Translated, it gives CASSDGSSGEQFF.

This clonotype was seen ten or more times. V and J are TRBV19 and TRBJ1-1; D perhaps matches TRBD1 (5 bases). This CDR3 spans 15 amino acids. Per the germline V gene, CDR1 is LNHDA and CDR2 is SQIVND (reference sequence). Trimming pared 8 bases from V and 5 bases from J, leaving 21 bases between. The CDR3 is CASVTGYGESTEAFF. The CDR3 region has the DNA TGTGCCAGTGTCACAGGTTACGGGGAGAGTACTGAAGCTTTCTTT.

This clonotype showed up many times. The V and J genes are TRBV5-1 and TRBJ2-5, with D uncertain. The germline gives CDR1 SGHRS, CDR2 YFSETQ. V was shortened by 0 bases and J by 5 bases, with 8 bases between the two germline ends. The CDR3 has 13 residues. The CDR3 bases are TGCGCCAGCAGCTTGGAAGTGGTGGAGACCCAGTACTTC. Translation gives CASSLEVVETQYF.

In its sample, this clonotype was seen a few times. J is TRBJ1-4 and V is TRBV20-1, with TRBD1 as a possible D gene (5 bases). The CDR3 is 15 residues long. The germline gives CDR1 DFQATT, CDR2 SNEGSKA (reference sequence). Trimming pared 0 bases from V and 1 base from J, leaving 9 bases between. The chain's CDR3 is CSARDRGETNEKLFF. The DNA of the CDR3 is TGCAGTGCTAGAGATCGAGGGGAAACTAATGAAAAACTGTTTTTT.

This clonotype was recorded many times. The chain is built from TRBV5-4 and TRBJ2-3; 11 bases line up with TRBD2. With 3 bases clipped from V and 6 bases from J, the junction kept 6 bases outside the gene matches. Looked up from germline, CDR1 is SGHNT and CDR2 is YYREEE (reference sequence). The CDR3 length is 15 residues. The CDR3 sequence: CASSYSGGAGDTQYF. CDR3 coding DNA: TGTGCCAGCAGCTATAGCGGGGGGGCCGGGGATACGCAGTATTTT.